This TCR beta chain was found in a study of shared clonotypes between healthy human individuals. Findings and limits, study-wide: Larger estimated richness was generally recorded for naive subsets relative to memory subsets. In several donors, about 5% of naive CD4 clonotypes appeared in common. The rarefaction results pointed to incomplete sorted-subset sequencing despite large depth. Non-shared clonotypes displayed generation probabilities falling below those of clonotypes present in all four donors.

Germline V gene sequence: CDR1 LNHNV, CDR2 YYDKDF (reference sequence). The CDR3 runs 13 residues. The junction had 4 bases not matched to a gene; V was cut back by 7 bases and J by 2 bases. Some clones are missing from TCRdb's copy, which holds only in-frame ones; the method was immunoSEQ multiplex PCR. The sample carries more than 850,000 clones, around 82% recorded once. For this clone: As yet, its antigen is unknown.

The chain has TRBV15 and TRBJ2-5; 7 nucleotides agree with TRBD2. Sequenced input: memory CD4+ T cells from PBMCs. Subset specified: CD45RA-negative fraction. The clonotype was recovered from a young man in good health. Some clones in this sample may be carry-over from other donors' samples. CDR3 nucleotide sequence: TGTGCCACCAAAGAGGGAGGGCAAGAGACCCAGTACTTC. Translation: CATKEGGQETQYF.